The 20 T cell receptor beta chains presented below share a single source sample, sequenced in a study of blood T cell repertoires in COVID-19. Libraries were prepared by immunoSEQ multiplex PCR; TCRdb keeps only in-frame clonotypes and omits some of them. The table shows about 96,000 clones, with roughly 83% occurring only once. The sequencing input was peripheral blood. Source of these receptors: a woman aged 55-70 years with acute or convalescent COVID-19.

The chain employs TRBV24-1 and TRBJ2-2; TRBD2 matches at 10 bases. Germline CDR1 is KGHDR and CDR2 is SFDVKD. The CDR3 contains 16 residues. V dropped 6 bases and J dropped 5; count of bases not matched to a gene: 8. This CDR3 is CATSLPSGGVTGELFF. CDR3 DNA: TGTGCCACCAGTCTACCTAGCGGGGGAGTTACCGGGGAGCTGTTTTTT.

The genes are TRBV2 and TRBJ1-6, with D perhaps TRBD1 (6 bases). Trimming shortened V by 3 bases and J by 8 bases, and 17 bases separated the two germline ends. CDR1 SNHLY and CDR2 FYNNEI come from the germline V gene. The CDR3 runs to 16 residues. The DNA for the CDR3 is TGTGCCAGCAGTGACGTTGGGGGGGGCCCGTATTCACCCCTCCACTTT. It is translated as CASSDVGGGPYSPLHF.

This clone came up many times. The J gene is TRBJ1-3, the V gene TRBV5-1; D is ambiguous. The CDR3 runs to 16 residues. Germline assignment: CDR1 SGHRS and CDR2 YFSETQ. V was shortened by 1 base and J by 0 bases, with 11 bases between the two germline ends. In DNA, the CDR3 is TGCGCCAGCAGCTTGCAGGCAACGTCCTCTGGAAACACCATATATTTT. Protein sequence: CASSLQATSSGNTIYF. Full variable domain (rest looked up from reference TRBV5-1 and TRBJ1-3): KAGVTQTPRYLIKTRGQQVTLSCSPISGHRSVSWYQQTPGQGLQFLFEYFSETQRNKGNFPGRFSGRQFSNSRSEMNVSTLELGDSALYLCASSLQATSSGNTIYFGEGSWLTVV.

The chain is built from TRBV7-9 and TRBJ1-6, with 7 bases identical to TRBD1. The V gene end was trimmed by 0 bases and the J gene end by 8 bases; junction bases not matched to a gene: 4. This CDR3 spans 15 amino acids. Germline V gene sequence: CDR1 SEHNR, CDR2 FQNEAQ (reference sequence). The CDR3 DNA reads TGTGCCAGCAGCTTAGCGGGACAGACGGATTCACCCCTCCACTTT. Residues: CASSLAGQTDSPLHF.

CDR3 sequence: CASSLFQGAREKLFF. The CDR3 DNA reads as TGCGCCAGCAGCTTATTCCAGGGGGCCCGAGAAAAACTGTTTTTT. The chain joins TRBV5-1 to TRBJ1-4; 8 bases agree with TRBD1. CDR1 is SGHRS, CDR2 YFSETQ, per germline. This CDR3 is 15 amino acids long. V lost 2 bases, J lost 8 bases, and 8 bases stayed unmatched.

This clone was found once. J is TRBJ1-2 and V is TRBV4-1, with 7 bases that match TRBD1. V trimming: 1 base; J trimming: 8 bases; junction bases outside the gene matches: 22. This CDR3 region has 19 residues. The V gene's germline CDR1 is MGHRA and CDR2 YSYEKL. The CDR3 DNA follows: TGCGCCAGCAGCCAAGTCCTCCGAAGACAGGGACCTAGCGATGAAGGCTACACCTTC. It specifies CASSQVLRRQGPSDEGYTF.

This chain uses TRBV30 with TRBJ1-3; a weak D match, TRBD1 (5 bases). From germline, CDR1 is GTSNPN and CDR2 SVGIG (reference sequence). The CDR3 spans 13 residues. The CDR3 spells CTYHKGSRNTIYF. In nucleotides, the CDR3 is TGTACCTACCACAAGGGGTCGCGAAACACCATATATTTT.

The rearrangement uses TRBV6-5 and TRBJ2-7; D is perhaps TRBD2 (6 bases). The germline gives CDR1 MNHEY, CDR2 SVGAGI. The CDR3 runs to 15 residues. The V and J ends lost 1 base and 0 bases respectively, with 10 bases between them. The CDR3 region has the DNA TGTGCCAGCAGTTACTGGAGGGGCCCCTCCTACGAGCAGTACTTC. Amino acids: CASSYWRGPSYEQYF.

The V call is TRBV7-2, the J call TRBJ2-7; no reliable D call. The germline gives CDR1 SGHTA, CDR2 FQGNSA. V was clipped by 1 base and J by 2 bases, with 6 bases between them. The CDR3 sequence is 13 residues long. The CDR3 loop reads CASSLGGPYEQYF. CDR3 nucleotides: TGTGCCAGCAGCTTAGGAGGCCCCTACGAGCAGTACTTC.

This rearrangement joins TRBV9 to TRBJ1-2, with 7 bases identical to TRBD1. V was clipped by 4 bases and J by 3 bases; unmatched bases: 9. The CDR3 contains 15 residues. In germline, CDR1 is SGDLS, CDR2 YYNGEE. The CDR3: CASSPLKTGHYGYTF. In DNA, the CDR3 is TGTGCCAGCAGCCCCCTTAAGACAGGGCACTATGGCTACACCTTC. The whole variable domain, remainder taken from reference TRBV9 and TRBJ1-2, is DSGVTQTPKHLITATGQRVTLRCSPRSGDLSVYWYQQSLDQGLQFLIQYYNGEERAKGNILERFSAQQFPDLHSELNLSSLELGDSALYFCASSPLKTGHYGYTFGSGTRLTVV.

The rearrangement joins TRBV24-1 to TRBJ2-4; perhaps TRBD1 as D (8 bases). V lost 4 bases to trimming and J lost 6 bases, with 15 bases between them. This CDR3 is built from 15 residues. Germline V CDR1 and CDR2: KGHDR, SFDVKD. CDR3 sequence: CATSEHRGGVNIQYF. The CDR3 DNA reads TGTGCCACCAGTGAGCACAGGGGGGGTGTAAACATTCAGTACTTC.

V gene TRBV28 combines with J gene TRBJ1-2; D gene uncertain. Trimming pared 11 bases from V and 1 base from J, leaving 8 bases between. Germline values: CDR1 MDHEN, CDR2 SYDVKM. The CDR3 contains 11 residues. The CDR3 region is CACEGNYGYTF. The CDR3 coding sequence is TGTGCCTGCGAGGGTAACTATGGCTACACCTTC.

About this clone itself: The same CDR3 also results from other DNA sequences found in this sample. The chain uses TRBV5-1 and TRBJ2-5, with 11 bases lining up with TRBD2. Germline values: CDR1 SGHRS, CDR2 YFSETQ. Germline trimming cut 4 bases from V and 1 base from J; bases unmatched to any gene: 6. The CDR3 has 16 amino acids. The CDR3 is CASSPGLAGGQETQYF. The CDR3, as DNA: TGCGCCAGCAGCCCGGGGCTAGCGGGGGGCCAAGAGACCCAGTACTTC.

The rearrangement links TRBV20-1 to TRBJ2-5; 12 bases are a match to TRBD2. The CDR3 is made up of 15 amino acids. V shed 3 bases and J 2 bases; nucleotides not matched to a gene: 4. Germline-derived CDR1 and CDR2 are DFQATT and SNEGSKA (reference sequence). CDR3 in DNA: TGCAGTGCTAGTACTAGCGGGGGGACACAAGAGACCCAGTACTTC. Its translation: CSASTSGGTQETQYF.

The CDR3 coding sequence is TGTGCCATCAGACCTGGGACAGTTAATTCCGCTAACTATGGCTACACCTTC. Translating it yields CAIRPGTVNSANYGYTF. V is TRBV10-3 and J is TRBJ1-2; 7 bases fit TRBD1. This CDR3 contains 17 residues. In germline, CDR1 is ENHRY, CDR2 SYGVKD. Trimming took 6 bases from V and 0 from J; bases not matched to a gene: 13.

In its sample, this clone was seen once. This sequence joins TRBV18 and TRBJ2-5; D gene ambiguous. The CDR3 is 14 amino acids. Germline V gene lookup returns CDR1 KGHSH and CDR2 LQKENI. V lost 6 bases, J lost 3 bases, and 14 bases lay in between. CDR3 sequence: CASSPGASKETQYF. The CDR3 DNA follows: TGTGCCAGCTCTCCTGGTGCCAGTAAAGAGACCCAGTACTTC. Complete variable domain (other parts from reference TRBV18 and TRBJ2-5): NAGVMQNPRHLVRRRGQEARLRCSPMKGHSHVYWYRQLPEEGLKFMVYLQKENIIDESGMPKERFSAEFPKEGPSILRIQQVVRGDSAAYFCASSPGASKETQYFGPGTRLLVL.

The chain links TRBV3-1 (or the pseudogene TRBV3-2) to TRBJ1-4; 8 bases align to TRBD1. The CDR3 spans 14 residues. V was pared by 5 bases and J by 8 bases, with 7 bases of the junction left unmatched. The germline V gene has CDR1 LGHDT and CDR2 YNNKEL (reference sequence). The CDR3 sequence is CASSLRTGKEKLFF. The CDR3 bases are TGTGCCAGCAGCTTACGGACAGGGAAGGAAAAACTGTTTTTT.

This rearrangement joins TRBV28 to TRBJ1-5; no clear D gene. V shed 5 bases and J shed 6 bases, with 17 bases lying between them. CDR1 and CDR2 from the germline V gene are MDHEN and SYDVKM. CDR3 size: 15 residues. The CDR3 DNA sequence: TGTGCCAGCAGTGGATACCCGGCGGGTGGTCAGCCCCAGCATTTT. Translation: CASSGYPAGGQPQHF. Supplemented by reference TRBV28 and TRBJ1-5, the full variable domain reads DVKVTQSSRYLVKRTGEKVFLECVQDMDHENMFWYRQDPGLGLRLIYFSYDVKMKEKGDIPEGYSVSREKKERFSLILESASTNQTSMYLCASSGYPAGGQPQHFGDGTRLSIL.

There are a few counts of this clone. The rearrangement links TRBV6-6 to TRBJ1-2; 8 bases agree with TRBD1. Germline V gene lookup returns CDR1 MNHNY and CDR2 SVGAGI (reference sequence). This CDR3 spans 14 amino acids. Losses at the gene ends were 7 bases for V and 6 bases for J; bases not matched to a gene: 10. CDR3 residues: CASNSGGGSDGYTF. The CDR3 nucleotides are TGTGCCAGCAACTCAGGGGGCGGATCGGATGGCTACACCTTC.

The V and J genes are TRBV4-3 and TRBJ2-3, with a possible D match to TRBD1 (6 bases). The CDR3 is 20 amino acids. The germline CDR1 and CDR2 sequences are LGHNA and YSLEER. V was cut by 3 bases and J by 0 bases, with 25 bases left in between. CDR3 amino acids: CASSQGVGYGTPPSTDTQYF. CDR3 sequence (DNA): TGCGCCAGCAGCCAGGGGGTAGGGTACGGGACACCCCCTAGCACAGATACGCAGTATTTT.